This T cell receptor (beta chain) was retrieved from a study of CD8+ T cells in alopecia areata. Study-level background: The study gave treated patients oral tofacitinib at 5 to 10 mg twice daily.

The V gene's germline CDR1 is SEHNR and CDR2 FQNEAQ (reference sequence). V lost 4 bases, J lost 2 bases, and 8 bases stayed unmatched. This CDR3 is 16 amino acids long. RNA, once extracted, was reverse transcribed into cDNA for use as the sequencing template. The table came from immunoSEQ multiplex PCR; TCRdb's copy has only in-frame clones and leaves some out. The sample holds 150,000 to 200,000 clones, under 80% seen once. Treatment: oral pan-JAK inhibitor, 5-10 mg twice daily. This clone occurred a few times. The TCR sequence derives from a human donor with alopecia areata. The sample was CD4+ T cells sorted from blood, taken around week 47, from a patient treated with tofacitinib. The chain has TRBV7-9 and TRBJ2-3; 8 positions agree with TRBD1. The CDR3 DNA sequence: TGTGCCAGCAGCTCGAGACAGGGGTTCTTCACAGATACGCAGTATTTT. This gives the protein CASSSRQGFFTDTQYF. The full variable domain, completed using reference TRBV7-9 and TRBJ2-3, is DTGVSQNPRHKITKRGQNVTFRCDPISEHNRLYWYRQTLGQGPEFLTYFQNEAQLEKSRLLSDRFSAERPKGSFSTLEIQRTEQGDSAMYLCASSSRQGFFTDTQYFGPGTRLTVL.